The 19 T cell receptor beta chains presented below share a single source sample, sequenced in a study of neoadjuvant anti-PD-1 for oral cavity cancer. Libraries were prepared by immunoSEQ multiplex PCR; TCRdb keeps only in-frame clonotypes and omits some of them. Of some 15,000 clones in the sample, about 73% were seen once. Sample: PBMCs, taken before nivolumab (anti-PD-1) treatment. All receptors derive from a person aged 40 to 85 with oral cavity squamous cell carcinoma.

As for this clone: The sample carries other DNA sequences with the same CDR3. The CDR3 DNA sequence: TGTGCCAGCAGTGAGGAACGGAAGTACCAAGAGACCCAGTACTTC. Amino acids: CASSEERKYQETQYF. The rearrangement joins TRBV6-1 to TRBJ2-5; D is unclear. The germline CDR1 and CDR2 sequences are MNHNS and SASEGT. The CDR3 length is 15 residues. V lost 3 bases and J 0 bases, leaving 11 bases between the germline ends.

This chain links TRBV9 with TRBJ1-2, with a tentative D call TRBD1 (6 bases). V was trimmed by 3 bases and J by 8 bases, leaving 20 bases between them. The CDR3 contains 15 residues. CDR1 is SGDLS, CDR2 YYNGEE, per germline. CDR3 nucleotides: TGTGCCAGCAGCGCATCCCCTGGGGGGGCCTGGGGCTACACCTTC. It yields the protein CASSASPGGAWGYTF.

The chain employs TRBV15 and TRBJ1-5, with 7 bases matching TRBD1. The CDR3 is made up of 14 amino acids. The germline V gene encodes CDR1 LNHNV and CDR2 YYDKDF (reference sequence). J gave up 2 bases and V 2 bases, and 0 bases lay outside the gene matches. CDR3 nucleotides: TGTGCCACCAGCAGAACAGGGGGCAATCAGCCCCAGCATTTT. This gives the protein CATSRTGGNQPQHF. Based on the CDR3 plus reference TRBV15 and TRBJ1-5, the full variable domain is DAMVIQNPRYQVTQFGKPVTLSCSQTLNHNVMYWYQQKSSQAPKLLFHYYDKDFNNEADTPDNFQSRRPNTSFCFLDIRSPGLGDTAMYLCATSRTGGNQPQHFGDGTRLSIL.

V gene TRBV6-5 combines with J gene TRBJ1-1; perhaps TRBD1 as D (5 bases). CDR1 MNHEY and CDR2 SVGAGI come from the germline V gene. CDR3 length: 14 residues. V shed 6 bases and J shed 0 bases, with 11 bases lying between them. CDR3 in DNA: TGTGCCAGCAGGTCGACAGCCTTGAACACTGAAGCTTTCTTT. It yields the protein CASRSTALNTEAFF.

The CDR3 reads CASSTRTSFYNEQFF. For the CDR3, the DNA is TGTGCCAGCAGCACCCGGACTAGCTTTTACAATGAGCAGTTCTTC. The chain recombines TRBV11-2 with TRBJ2-1; 8 nucleotides align to TRBD2. Per germline, CDR1 SGHAT and CDR2 FQNNGV. This CDR3 contains 15 residues. With 5 bases clipped from V and 4 bases from J, the junction kept 7 bases outside the gene matches.

This sequence joins TRBV12-5 and TRBJ2-1; D perhaps matches TRBD1 (6 bases). V dropped 2 bases and J dropped 0 bases, with 8 bases sitting between them. The CDR3 spans 15 residues. The germline CDR1 and CDR2 sequences are LGHNT and FRNRAP. CDR3 nucleotide sequence: TGTGCTAGTGGTTTGTACAGGGACTCCTACAATGAGCAGTTCTTC. This encodes CASGLYRDSYNEQFF.

The chain joins TRBV5-1 to TRBJ1-6; D remains unclear. Germline CDR1 reads SGHRS; CDR2 reads YFSETQ. V lost 4 bases and J 11 bases, leaving 13 bases between the germline ends. This CDR3 comprises 13 residues. The CDR3 protein is CASSRTGGAPLHF. CDR3 sequence (DNA): TGCGCCAGCAGCCGGACGGGCGGAGCACCCCTCCACTTT. Variable domain in full (rest from reference TRBV5-1 and TRBJ1-6): KAGVTQTPRYLIKTRGQQVTLSCSPISGHRSVSWYQQTPGQGLQFLFEYFSETQRNKGNFPGRFSGRQFSNSRSEMNVSTLELGDSALYLCASSRTGGAPLHFGNGTRLTVT.

In DNA, the CDR3 is TGCGCCAGCAGCTTGCTGAGGCTAGCGGGAGGACAAGAGACCCAGTACTTC. Protein product: CASSLLRLAGGQETQYF. V is TRBV5-1 and J is TRBJ2-5, with 11 bases lining up with TRBD2. CDR1 is SGHRS and CDR2 is YFSETQ in the germline V gene. The CDR3 contains 17 residues. With 1 base clipped from V and 2 bases from J, the junction kept 7 bases outside the gene matches.

V and J are TRBV5-4 and TRBJ2-2; TRBD1 or TRBD2 may be the D gene (6 bases each). Germline CDR1 reads SGHNT; CDR2 reads YYREEE (reference sequence). The CDR3 is 17 residues long. The germline V and J ends were trimmed by 2 bases and 1 base, with 15 bases remaining between them. The CDR3, as DNA: TGTGCCAGCAGCTTAGATCGCGGGACATTGAACACCGGGGAGCTGTTTTTT. As protein: CASSLDRGTLNTGELFF.

This chain links TRBV13 with TRBJ2-3; no clear D gene. CDR3 size: 17 residues. The V and J ends lost 6 bases and 0 bases respectively, with 19 bases between them. Germline V gene data show CDR1 as PRHDT and CDR2 as FYEKMQ (reference sequence). The CDR3 reads CASSWVRTQASTDTQYF. Written as DNA, the CDR3 is TGTGCCAGCAGTTGGGTCAGGACGCAGGCTAGCACAGATACGCAGTATTTT.

The chain uses TRBV27 and TRBJ2-7, with D perhaps TRBD1 or TRBD2 (5 bases each). Trimming shortened V by 2 bases and J by 7 bases, and 12 bases separated the two germline ends. Germline-derived CDR1 and CDR2 are MNHEY and SMNVEV (reference sequence). The CDR3 sequence is 13 residues long. CDR3 sequence reads: CASSLTGPGEQYF. In DNA form, the CDR3 reads TGTGCCAGCAGTTTAACGGGGCCTGGGGAGCAGTACTTC.

The chain carries TRBV5-6 and TRBJ1-1, with D possibly matching TRBD1 (5 bases). The V gene's germline CDR1 is SGHDT and CDR2 YYEEEE. With 3 bases removed from V and 1 base from J, the gap between germline ends came to 13 bases. This CDR3 spans 15 amino acids. For the CDR3, the DNA is TGTGCCAGCAGCTACTTGGGGAGGGGGAACACTGAAGCTTTCTTT. This sequence encodes CASSYLGRGNTEAFF.

V usage is TRBV9 and J usage is TRBJ2-5, with 7 bases aligning to TRBD1. CDR1 is SGDLS and CDR2 is YYNGEE in the germline V gene. The CDR3 is 15 amino acids. V lost 6 bases and J lost 1; bases outside the gene matches: 9. DNA of the CDR3: TGTGCCAGCACCAGAGGGGGCGGCCTCCAAGAGACCCAGTACTTC. Its translation: CASTRGGGLQETQYF.

Only a few counts were recorded for this clone. This chain joins TRBV7-9 and TRBJ1-6, with D perhaps matching TRBD1 (5 bases). Deletions cut 5 bases from V and 9 bases from J, with 17 bases between. Germline V gene sequence: CDR1 SEHNR, CDR2 FQNEAQ (reference sequence). This CDR3 comprises 15 residues. CDR3 nucleotide sequence: TGTGCCAGCAGCCCCTTTGGAAGTGGGGGTTCACCCCTCCACTTT. This translates into CASSPFGSGGSPLHF.

The genes are TRBV23-1 and TRBJ2-7; no clear D. TRBV23-1 belongs to the ORF category, with a function that is uncertain. CDR3 length: 13 residues. V lost 2 bases and J 3 bases, leaving 8 bases between the germline ends. This CDR3 reads CASSQGVLYEQYF. The CDR3 DNA sequence: TGCGCCAGCAGTCAAGGGGTCCTCTACGAGCAGTACTTC.

The J gene is TRBJ2-7, the V gene TRBV19; D is perhaps TRBD1 (5 bases). The CDR3 sequence is 15 residues long. Germline CDR1 reads LNHDA; CDR2 reads SQIVND (reference sequence). The V and J ends lost 3 bases and 2 bases respectively, with 14 bases between them. The CDR3 bases are TGTGCCAGTAGTATGGTAGGGGCCTACACCTACGAGCAGTACTTC. Translation: CASSMVGAYTYEQYF.

The chain combines TRBV7-6 with TRBJ2-2; 13 bases are shared with TRBD2. The V segment lost 5 bases and the J segment 0 bases; nucleotides outside the gene matches: 9. The CDR3 extends over 19 amino acids. Germline-derived CDR1 and CDR2 are SGHVS and FNYEAQ. CDR3 sequence reads: CASSLLAGGPSPNTGELFF. The CDR3 region has the DNA TGTGCCAGCAGCCTACTAGCGGGAGGGCCATCTCCGAACACCGGGGAGCTGTTTTTT.

This sequence joins TRBV7-2 and TRBJ2-7; 8 nucleotides agree with TRBD2. Per germline, CDR1 SGHTA and CDR2 FQGNSA. With 2 bases clipped from V and 7 bases from J, the junction kept 16 bases outside the gene matches. The CDR3 totals 17 residues. In nucleotides, the CDR3 is TGTGCCAGCAGCTTACAAGGCGGGGGGTCGTCCCACTTGGAGCAGTACTTC. Translating it yields CASSLQGGGSSHLEQYF.

This clone has just a few counts. The chain is built from TRBV11-3 and TRBJ2-6; 7 bases align to TRBD2. Per germline, CDR1 SGHNT and CDR2 YENEEA. The length of the CDR3 is 17 residues. Trimming cost V 5 bases and J 0 bases; bases outside gene matches: 7. The CDR3 loop is CASSSSGSSSGANVLTF. In DNA form, the CDR3 reads TGTGCCAGCAGCAGTAGCGGGTCAAGCTCTGGGGCCAACGTCCTGACTTTC.